The rows below give T cell receptor beta chains drawn from one sample of a study of T cell responses to AZD1222 COVID-19 vaccine. Assay: immunoSEQ multiplex PCR; the TCRdb copy retains only in-frame clones and omits some. The data contain some 100,000 clones, roughly 91% of them seen just once; the ten biggest clones take up over 15%. The sequences come from peripheral blood, collected on day 0 of AZD1222 vaccination. Source of these receptors: an adult in good health. Each CDR3 is given with its conserved first and last residue. D genes are given only for firm matches. The size entry is marked missing in some rows and otherwise reads once, few, many or a size class.

D gene: TRBD1
V gene: TRBV27
clone size: .
J gene: TRBJ1-5
CDR3 protein: CASRGTGGYQPQHF
CDR3 DNA: TGTGCCAGCAGGGGGACAGGGGGTTATCAGCCCCAGCATTTT

D gene: TRBD2
V gene: TRBV24-1
clone size: once
J gene: TRBJ2-1
CDR3 protein: CATSETGSGLNEQFF
CDR3 DNA: TGTGCCACCAGTGAGACCGGTAGCGGGCTAAATGAGCAGTTCTTC

D gene: .
V gene: TRBV27
clone size: .
J gene: TRBJ2-1
CDR3 protein: CASSFGAYNEQFF
CDR3 DNA: TGTGCCAGCAGTTTTGGGGCCTACAATGAGCAGTTCTTC

D gene: .
V gene: TRBV4-1
clone size: .
J gene: TRBJ1-1
CDR3 protein: CASTRGGTEAFF
CDR3 DNA: TGCGCCAGCACCCGTGGAGGAACTGAAGCTTTCTTT

D gene: TRBD1
V gene: TRBV7-9
clone size: few
J gene: TRBJ1-2
CDR3 protein: CASSLQGVYGYTF
CDR3 DNA: TGTGCCAGCAGTCTTCAGGGGGTCTATGGCTACACCTTC

D gene: TRBD1
V gene: TRBV6-5
clone size: .
J gene: TRBJ1-5
CDR3 protein: CAVFGQDWGQPQHF
CDR3 DNA: TGTGCCGTTTTCGGACAGGATTGGGGTCAGCCCCAGCATTTT

D gene: .
V gene: TRBV11-2
clone size: .
J gene: TRBJ1-1
CDR3 protein: CASSLGGYTNTEAFF
CDR3 DNA: TGTGCCAGCAGCTTAGGTGGGTATACGAACACTGAAGCTTTCTTT

D gene: TRBD1
V gene: TRBV28
clone size: .
J gene: TRBJ1-1
CDR3 protein: CASSSGAAWDSPEAFF
CDR3 DNA: TGTGCCAGCAGTTCCGGGGCCGCGTGGGACAGCCCTGAAGCTTTCTTT

D gene: .
V gene: TRBV7-9
clone size: once
J gene: TRBJ1-2
CDR3 protein: CASSLGDLGDGYTF
CDR3 DNA: TGTGCCAGCAGCTTAGGAGATTTGGGGGATGGCTACACCTTC

D gene: .
V gene: TRBV2
clone size: .
J gene: TRBJ1-6
CDR3 protein: CASTLRGASSSPLHF
CDR3 DNA: TGTGCCAGCACCTTGCGGGGGGCGAGTAGTTCACCCCTCCACTTT

D gene: TRBD1
V gene: TRBV6-6
clone size: .
J gene: TRBJ1-4
CDR3 protein: CASRGPGGFREKLFF
CDR3 DNA: TGTGCCAGCAGAGGGCCAGGGGGCTTTCGTGAAAAACTGTTTTTT

D gene: .
V gene: TRBV5-5
clone size: .
J gene: TRBJ1-5
CDR3 protein: CASSFAGSGQPQHF
CDR3 DNA: TGTGCCAGCAGCTTCGCAGGCTCCGGTCAGCCCCAGCATTTT

D gene: .
V gene: TRBV3-1/TRBV3-2
clone size: .
J gene: TRBJ1-1
CDR3 protein: CASSQDEASGRATEAFF
CDR3 DNA: TGTGCCAGCAGCCAAGATGAAGCGTCCGGGCGGGCCACTGAAGCTTTCTTT

D gene: TRBD2
V gene: TRBV6-2/TRBV6-3
clone size: .
J gene: TRBJ2-7
CDR3 protein: CASSYSGGLTYEQYF
CDR3 DNA: TGTGCCAGCAGTTACTCGGGGGGACTAACCTACGAGCAGTACTTC

D gene: .
V gene: TRBV2
clone size: .
J gene: TRBJ1-2
CDR3 protein: CASSVMGPQTPYGYTF
CDR3 DNA: TGTGCCAGCAGTGTGATGGGACCCCAAACCCCCTATGGCTACACCTTC

D gene: .
V gene: TRBV6-5
clone size: .
J gene: TRBJ2-1
CDR3 protein: CASSYSGVGEQFF
CDR3 DNA: TGTGCCAGCAGTTACTCGGGGGTCGGGGAGCAGTTCTTC

D gene: .
V gene: TRBV9
clone size: .
J gene: TRBJ2-3
CDR3 protein: CASSVEATDTQYF
CDR3 DNA: TGTGCCAGCAGCGTAGAAGCCACAGATACGCAGTATTTT

D gene: TRBD2
V gene: TRBV29-1
clone size: .
J gene: TRBJ2-7
CDR3 protein: CSVRGEKYEQYF
CDR3 DNA: TGCAGCGTTCGGGGGGAGAAGTACGAGCAGTACTTC

D gene: .
V gene: TRBV3-1/TRBV3-2
clone size: .
J gene: TRBJ1-2
CDR3 protein: CASSPDVGAYGYTF
CDR3 DNA: TGTGCCAGCAGCCCTGATGTGGGTGCCTATGGCTACACCTTC

D gene: .
V gene: TRBV27
clone size: once
J gene: TRBJ1-5
CDR3 protein: CASSGSPDSPRHF
CDR3 DNA: TGTGCCAGCAGTGGCTCCCCCGACAGCCCTCGACATTTT

D gene: .
V gene: TRBV10-3
clone size: .
J gene: TRBJ2-7
CDR3 protein: CAISSQGEGDEQYF
CDR3 DNA: TGTGCCATCAGCTCACAGGGGGAGGGCGACGAGCAGTACTTC

D gene: .
V gene: TRBV7-8
clone size: few
J gene: TRBJ2-7
CDR3 protein: CASSSVYEQYF
CDR3 DNA: TGTGCCAGCAGCTCGGTCTACGAGCAGTACTTC

D gene: .
V gene: TRBV24-1
clone size: .
J gene: TRBJ1-5
CDR3 protein: CATSDGVYSNQPQHF
CDR3 DNA: TGTGCCACCAGTGATGGGGTTTATAGCAATCAGCCCCAGCATTTT

D gene: TRBD2
V gene: TRBV4-1
clone size: .
J gene: TRBJ2-1
CDR3 protein: CASSQVSSGNNEQFF
CDR3 DNA: TGCGCCAGCAGCCAAGTATCTAGCGGGAACAATGAGCAGTTCTTC

D gene: .
V gene: TRBV19
clone size: .
J gene: TRBJ1-5
CDR3 protein: CASKTRFYGSNQPQHF
CDR3 DNA: TGTGCCAGTAAGACAAGGTTTTACGGGTCCAATCAGCCCCAGCATTTT

D gene: TRBD1
V gene: TRBV24-1
clone size: .
J gene: TRBJ2-6
CDR3 protein: CATSDNPGTGPGANVLTF
CDR3 DNA: TGTGCCACCAGTGACAATCCCGGGACAGGGCCTGGGGCCAACGTCCTGACTTTC

D gene: .
V gene: TRBV5-5
clone size: .
J gene: TRBJ2-7
CDR3 protein: CASSLFLKYGQYF
CDR3 DNA: TGTGCCAGCAGCTTATTTCTTAAATACGGGCAGTACTTC

D gene: TRBD1
V gene: TRBV25-1
clone size: .
J gene: TRBJ1-2
CDR3 protein: CASSESGTGVYGYTF
CDR3 DNA: TGTGCCAGCAGTGAATCCGGGACAGGGGTCTATGGCTACACCTTC

D gene: .
V gene: TRBV7-8
clone size: once
J gene: TRBJ2-7
CDR3 protein: CASSLQDPSTYEQYF
CDR3 DNA: TGTGCCAGCAGCCTACAGGACCCTAGCACCTACGAGCAGTACTTC

D gene: .
V gene: TRBV2
clone size: .
J gene: TRBJ2-2
CDR3 protein: CASTGLIEANTGELFF
CDR3 DNA: TGTGCCAGCACGGGTTTAATAGAGGCGAACACCGGGGAGCTGTTTTTT

D gene: .
V gene: TRBV4-1
clone size: .
J gene: TRBJ1-5
CDR3 protein: CASSRDRNQPQHF
CDR3 DNA: TGCGCCAGCAGCCGAGACAGAAACCAGCCCCAGCATTTT

D gene: .
V gene: TRBV27
clone size: .
J gene: TRBJ1-5
CDR3 protein: CASSSLGGVKQPQHF
CDR3 DNA: TGTGCCAGCAGTTCCCTCGGGGGGGTGAAACAGCCCCAGCATTTT

D gene: .
V gene: TRBV5-1
clone size: .
J gene: TRBJ1-5
CDR3 protein: CASSSWGLNQPQHF
CDR3 DNA: TGCGCCAGCAGCTCATGGGGCCTCAATCAGCCCCAGCATTTT

D gene: TRBD1
V gene: TRBV29-1
clone size: .
J gene: TRBJ1-2
CDR3 protein: CSVPGQGGYGYTF
CDR3 DNA: TGCAGCGTCCCCGGGCAGGGGGGCTATGGCTACACCTTC

D gene: TRBD1
V gene: TRBV7-2
clone size: .
J gene: TRBJ1-5
CDR3 protein: CASSPTGDQPQHF
CDR3 DNA: TGTGCCAGCAGCCCGACAGGGGATCAGCCCCAGCATTTT

D gene: .
V gene: TRBV7-9
clone size: .
J gene: TRBJ1-1
CDR3 protein: CASSQQSYTEAFF
CDR3 DNA: TGTGCCAGCAGCCAACAGTCATACACTGAAGCTTTCTTT

D gene: .
V gene: TRBV11-2
clone size: .
J gene: TRBJ1-6
CDR3 protein: CASRPDRSNSPLHF
CDR3 DNA: TGTGCCAGCAGACCGGACAGAAGTAATTCACCCCTCCACTTT

D gene: TRBD1
V gene: TRBV27
clone size: .
J gene: TRBJ1-5
CDR3 protein: CASSLDRDQPQHF
CDR3 DNA: TGTGCCAGCAGTTTGGACAGGGATCAGCCCCAGCATTTT

D gene: .
V gene: TRBV7-3
clone size: .
J gene: TRBJ2-3
CDR3 protein: CASSVLGPGGTDTQYF
CDR3 DNA: TGTGCCAGCAGCGTGCTAGGCCCGGGGGGCACAGATACGCAGTATTTT

D gene: .
V gene: TRBV10-3
clone size: few
J gene: TRBJ1-4
CDR3 protein: CAIKGDPEGEKLFF
CDR3 DNA: TGTGCCATAAAGGGAGACCCCGAGGGTGAAAAACTGTTTTTT

D gene: .
V gene: TRBV12-3/TRBV12-4
clone size: .
J gene: TRBJ2-5
CDR3 protein: CASSSRTEETQYF
CDR3 DNA: TGTGCCAGCAGTTCCCGGACAGAAGAGACCCAGTACTTC

D gene: .
V gene: TRBV3-1/TRBV3-2
clone size: .
J gene: TRBJ1-5
CDR3 protein: CASSQDTTSNQPQHF
CDR3 DNA: TGTGCCAGCAGCCAAGATACGACTAGCAATCAGCCCCAGCATTTT

D gene: TRBD1
V gene: TRBV9
clone size: .
J gene: TRBJ2-3
CDR3 protein: CASSPRLTGATDTQYF
CDR3 DNA: TGTGCCAGCAGCCCCAGGCTGACAGGGGCCACAGATACGCAGTATTTT

D gene: .
V gene: TRBV19
clone size: few
J gene: TRBJ2-2
CDR3 protein: CASKEAVSTGELFF
CDR3 DNA: TGTGCCAGTAAAGAGGCGGTGAGCACCGGGGAGCTGTTTTTT

D gene: TRBD1
V gene: TRBV27
clone size: .
J gene: TRBJ1-3
CDR3 protein: CASSFGTDGNTIYF
CDR3 DNA: TGTGCCAGCAGTTTTGGGACAGATGGAAACACCATATATTTT

D gene: .
V gene: TRBV25-1
clone size: .
J gene: TRBJ2-7
CDR3 protein: CASSGHVRQYF
CDR3 DNA: TGTGCCAGCAGTGGCCATGTTCGACAGTACTTC

D gene: .
V gene: TRBV9
clone size: .
J gene: TRBJ1-1
CDR3 protein: CASSVGTRRTRDTEAFF
CDR3 DNA: TGTGCCAGCAGCGTAGGGACAAGAAGAACACGGGACACTGAAGCTTTCTTT

D gene: .
V gene: TRBV5-6
clone size: few
J gene: TRBJ1-1
CDR3 protein: CASSQRGSQGKRAFF
CDR3 DNA: TGTGCCAGCAGCCAACGAGGGTCCCAGGGAAAGCGGGCTTTCTTT

D gene: .
V gene: TRBV28
clone size: .
J gene: TRBJ1-2
CDR3 protein: CASSLGPAVYGYTF
CDR3 DNA: TGTGCCAGCAGTCTAGGACCTGCGGTCTATGGCTACACCTTC

D gene: TRBD1
V gene: TRBV9
clone size: .
J gene: TRBJ1-1
CDR3 protein: CASSGQGTEAFF
CDR3 DNA: TGTGCCAGCAGCGGACAGGGAACTGAAGCTTTCTTT

D gene: .
V gene: TRBV28
clone size: .
J gene: TRBJ1-1
CDR3 protein: CASKGGRNTEAFF
CDR3 DNA: TGTGCCAGCAAAGGGGGAAGGAACACTGAAGCTTTCTTT